The clone carrying this T cell receptor (beta chain) came up many times. Its antigen is as yet unknown. This sample is part of a study of neurological immune-mediated disorders. In each sequencing run, over 180 million TCR-beta sequences were generated from 15-18 subjects. TCRdb reanalysed the 5' RACE reads using MiXCR and keeps one entry per CDR3 protein. This table holds under 75,000 distinct CDR3 sequences, 5.2% found once. With 7 bases removed from V and 4 bases from J, the gap between germline ends came to 9 bases. Looked up from germline, CDR1 is KGHDR and CDR2 is SFDVKD. The CDR3 runs 12 residues. Study-wide results and caveats: The multiple sclerosis repertoire cluster had no clinical or MRI correlate. It was the repertoires of 18 of 34 multiple sclerosis patients that phylogenetic grouping placed in one related-CDR3 cluster, which is a possible signature.

Sequences were obtained from PBMCs. The chain couples TRBV24-1 to TRBJ1-2; D call uncertain. The receptor was isolated from a human donor with multiple sclerosis. The donor label of this sample is uncertain. CDR3 sequence: CATSDPIYGYTF. The CDR3 DNA follows: TGTGCCACCAGCGACCCGATCTATGGCTACACCTTC.